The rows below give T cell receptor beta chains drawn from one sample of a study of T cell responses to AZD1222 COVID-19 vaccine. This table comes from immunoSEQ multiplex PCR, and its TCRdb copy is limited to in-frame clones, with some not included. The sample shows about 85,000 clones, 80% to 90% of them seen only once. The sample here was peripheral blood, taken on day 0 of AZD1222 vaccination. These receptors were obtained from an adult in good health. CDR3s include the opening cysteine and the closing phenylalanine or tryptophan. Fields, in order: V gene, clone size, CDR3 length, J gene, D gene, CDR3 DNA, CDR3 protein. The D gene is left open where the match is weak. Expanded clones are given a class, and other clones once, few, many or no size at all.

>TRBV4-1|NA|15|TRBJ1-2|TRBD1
TGCGCCAGCAGGGGACAGGGGGCGCACGGCTATGGCTACACCTTC
CASRGQGAHGYGYTF
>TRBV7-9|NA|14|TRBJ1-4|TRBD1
TGTGCCAGCAGTTTTACAGGGGTTAAGGAAAAACTGTTTTTT
CASSFTGVKEKLFF
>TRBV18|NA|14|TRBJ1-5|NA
TGTGCCAGCTCATTACGGACGGAAAATCAGCCCCAGCATTTT
CASSLRTENQPQHF
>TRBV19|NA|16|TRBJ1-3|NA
TGTGCCAGTAGTACAAGAAGCACAGCCTCTGGAAACACCATATATTTT
CASSTRSTASGNTIYF
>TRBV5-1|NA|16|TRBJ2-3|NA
TGCGCCAGCAGCTTGGGAGGAGGTGGGAACACAGATACGCAGTATTTT
CASSLGGGGNTDTQYF
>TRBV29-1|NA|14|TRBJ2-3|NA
TGCAGCGCCCCAGGGGAGTGGAGCACAGATACGCAGTATTTT
CSAPGEWSTDTQYF
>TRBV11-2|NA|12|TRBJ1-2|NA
TGTGCCAGCACCCCGACAGGAGGCGGCTACACCTTC
CASTPTGGGYTF
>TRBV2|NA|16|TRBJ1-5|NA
TGTGCCAGCAGAGGAACGCGCGCGGGTGGCAATCAGCCCCAGCATTTT
CASRGTRAGGNQPQHF
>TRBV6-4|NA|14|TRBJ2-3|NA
TGTGCCAGCAGTGCCCAGGGCTCGACAGATACGCAGTATTTT
CASSAQGSTDTQYF
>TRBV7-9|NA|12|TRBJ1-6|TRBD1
TGTGCCAGCAGCGGAGAGGGACAGCCACTCCACTTT
CASSGEGQPLHF
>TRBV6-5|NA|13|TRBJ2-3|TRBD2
TGTGCCAGCAAGGGGACTAGAACAGATACGCAGTATTTT
CASKGTRTDTQYF
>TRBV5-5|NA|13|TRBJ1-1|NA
TGTGCCAGCAGCTTCAGCAGTGACACTGAAGCTTTCTTT
CASSFSSDTEAFF
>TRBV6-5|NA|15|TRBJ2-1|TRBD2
TGTGCCAGCAGTCGTCTCGCGGGAGGCCCAGGGGTGCAGTTCTTC
CASSRLAGGPGVQFF
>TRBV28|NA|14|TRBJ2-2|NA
TGTGCCAGCAGCCGCACAGGGAACACCGGGGAGCTGTTTTTT
CASSRTGNTGELFF
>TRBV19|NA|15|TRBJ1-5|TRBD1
TGTGCCAGTAGTGCGACAGGGCAACTCAATCAGCCCCAGCATTTT
CASSATGQLNQPQHF
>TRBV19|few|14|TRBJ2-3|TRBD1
TGTGCCAGTAGTTTAGGACAGGGGTTAGATACGCAGTATTTT
CASSLGQGLDTQYF
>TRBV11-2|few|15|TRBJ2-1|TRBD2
TGTGCCAGCAGCCCCCGGACTAGCTTCTTCGATGAGCAGTTCTTC
CASSPRTSFFDEQFF
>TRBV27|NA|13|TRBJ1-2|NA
TGTGCCAGCAGACGGACCCAGGGGTATGGCTACACCTTC
CASRRTQGYGYTF
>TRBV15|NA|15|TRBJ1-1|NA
TGTGCCACCAGCAGCGTGGGACGAGCTTTTGCTGAAGCTTTCTTT
CATSSVGRAFAEAFF
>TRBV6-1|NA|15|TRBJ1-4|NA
TGTGCCAGCAGTGAATATGAGATAGCTAATGAAAAACTGTTTTTT
CASSEYEIANEKLFF
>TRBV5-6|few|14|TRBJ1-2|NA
TGTGCCAGCAGCTTGGATGGGGGAGACTATGGCTACACCTTC
CASSLDGGDYGYTF
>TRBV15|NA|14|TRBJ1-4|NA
TGTGCCACCAGCAGAGAGGGGACGAATGAAAAACTGTTTTTT
CATSREGTNEKLFF
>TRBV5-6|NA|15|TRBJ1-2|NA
TGTGCCAGCAGCTTGGTGCCAGCGACTGAAGGCGGCTACACCTTC
CASSLVPATEGGYTF
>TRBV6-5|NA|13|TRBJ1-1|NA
TGTGCCAGCAGTTACTCGGGTCTGACTGAAGCTTTCTTT
CASSYSGLTEAFF
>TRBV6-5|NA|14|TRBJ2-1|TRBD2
TGTGCCAGCGGTAGCGGGGGCTCCTACAATGAGCAGTTCTTC
CASGSGGSYNEQFF
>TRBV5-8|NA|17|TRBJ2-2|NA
TGTGCCAGCAGCTTGGTTGGGATCCGGCCCTCTGCCGGGGAGCTGTTTTTT
CASSLVGIRPSAGELFF
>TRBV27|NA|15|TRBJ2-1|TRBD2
TGTGCCAGCAGTTCAGCACTAGCGGGAGTGAGTGAGCAGTTCTTC
CASSSALAGVSEQFF
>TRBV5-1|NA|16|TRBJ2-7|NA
TGCGCCAGCAGCTTGTTCAGCCTGGCCGCATCGGGTGAGCAGTACTTC
CASSLFSLAASGEQYF
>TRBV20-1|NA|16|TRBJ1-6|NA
TGCAGTGCTAGTCTAATGGGGAAGACCTATAATTCACCCCTCCACTTT
CSASLMGKTYNSPLHF
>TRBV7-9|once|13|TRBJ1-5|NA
TGTGCCAGCAGCTTAAAGATAGATCAGCCCCAGCATTTT
CASSLKIDQPQHF
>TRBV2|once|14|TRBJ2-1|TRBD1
TGTGCCAGCAGGGCACAGGGGATGTCCGGTGAGCAGTTCTTC
CASRAQGMSGEQFF
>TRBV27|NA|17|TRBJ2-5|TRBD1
TGTGCCAGCAGTTTAATGGGGACAGGGGGCGTCCAAGAGACCCAGTACTTC
CASSLMGTGGVQETQYF
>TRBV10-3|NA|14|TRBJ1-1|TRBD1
TGTGCCACCCAACAAGGGACAGGGGGCTCTGAAGCTTTCTTT
CATQQGTGGSEAFF
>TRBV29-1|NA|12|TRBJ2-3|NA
TGCAGCGTACGGAGACAGGTCGATACGCAGTATTTT
CSVRRQVDTQYF
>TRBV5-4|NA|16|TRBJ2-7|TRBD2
TGTGCCAGCAGCTTGGGACTAGCGGGTGGGCAGGACGAGCAGTACTTC
CASSLGLAGGQDEQYF
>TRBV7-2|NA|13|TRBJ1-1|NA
TGTGCCAGCAGCTTAGCAAGGAACACTGAAGCTTTCTTT
CASSLARNTEAFF
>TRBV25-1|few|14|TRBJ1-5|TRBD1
TGTGCCAGCAGTGGTCAGGGGGCCGCTCAGCCCCAGCATTTT
CASSGQGAAQPQHF
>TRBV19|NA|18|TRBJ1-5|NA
TGTGCCAGTAGTAAGCCGACCTTAAACTGGGATAGCAATCAGCCCCAGCATTTT
CASSKPTLNWDSNQPQHF
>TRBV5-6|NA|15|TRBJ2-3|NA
TGTGCCAGCAGCAGAACAGGGTCCGACACAGATACGCAGTATTTT
CASSRTGSDTDTQYF
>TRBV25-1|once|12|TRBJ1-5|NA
TGTGCCAGCAGTGAATACGGGAGTTACCAGCATTTT
CASSEYGSYQHF
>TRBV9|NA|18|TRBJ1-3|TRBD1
TGTGCCAGCAGCGTTTTAATGCCGGGACAGGGGGTAGGAAACACCATATATTTT
CASSVLMPGQGVGNTIYF